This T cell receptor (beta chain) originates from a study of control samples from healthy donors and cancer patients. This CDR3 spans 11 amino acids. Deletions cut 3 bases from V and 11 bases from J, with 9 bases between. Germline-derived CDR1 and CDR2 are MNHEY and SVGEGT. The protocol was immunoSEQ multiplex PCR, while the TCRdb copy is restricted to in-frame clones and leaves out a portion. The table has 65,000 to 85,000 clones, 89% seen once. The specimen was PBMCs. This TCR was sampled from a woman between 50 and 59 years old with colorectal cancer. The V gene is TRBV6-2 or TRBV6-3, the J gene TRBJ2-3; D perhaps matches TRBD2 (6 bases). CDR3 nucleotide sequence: TGTGCCAGCAGTTATATGGGGGGGCAGTATTTT. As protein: CASSYMGGQYF.